This TCR beta chain derives from a study of Graves' ophthalmopathy and Graves' hyperthyroidism. This clonotype was found many times. Germline CDR1 reads DFQATT; CDR2 reads SNEGSKA (reference sequence). The CDR3 is 14 residues long. The ends lost 5 bases at V and 1 base at J; junction bases unmatched: 5. Researchers took RNA transcripts and amplified TCR beta CDR3 regions from them. The first round was an RT-PCR with HTBI primers, and the second round was a multiplex PCR. TCRdb used MiXCR to reprocess the multiplex PCR reads, holding one entry per CDR3 protein. The table records 400,000 to 450,000 distinct CDR3 sequences, over 20% of them present only once.

Input material: peripheral blood. The chain employs TRBV20-1 and TRBJ1-5; the match to TRBD1 covers 7 bases. The receptor's source is a woman aged 18-29 years with stable Graves' hyperthyroidism. The CDR3 nucleotides read TGCAGTGCTCACAGGGGCCACAGCAATCAGCCCCAGCATTTT. The encoded protein is CSAHRGHSNQPQHF.